This TCR beta chain was observed in a study of spatial heterogeneity in lung cancer. This clonotype was observed a handful of times. What it recognizes is unknown. With the library built for alpha chains, this beta chain is off target and its frequency is not meaningful. The time point here: sample taken at primary tumor resection. The sequenced material consisted of unsorted whole RNA from tumor, nontumor lung or frozen PBMC. Overall study findings and caveats: Counts that tracked tumor mutation counts were those of expanded intratumoral alpha and beta TCRs.

Each CDR3 protein is one row after TCRdb ran MiXCR on the 5' RACE reads. The data contain about 13,000 distinct CDR3 sequences, about 4.6% of them singletons. The V and J ends lost 5 bases and 2 bases, in that order; junction bases with no gene match: 5. The length of the CDR3 is 15 residues. Germline V gene data show CDR1 as MNHNY and CDR2 as SVGAGI (reference sequence). The sample consisted of lung tumor tissue, taken at surgery. The chain uses TRBV6-6 and TRBJ2-1, with 8 bases aligning to TRBD1. The clonotype originates from a male donor with early-stage non-small cell lung cancer. DNA of the CDR3: TGTGCCAGCAGTCCTCCGGGACAGGCCTACAATGAGCAGTTCTTC. Translating it yields CASSPPGQAYNEQFF.